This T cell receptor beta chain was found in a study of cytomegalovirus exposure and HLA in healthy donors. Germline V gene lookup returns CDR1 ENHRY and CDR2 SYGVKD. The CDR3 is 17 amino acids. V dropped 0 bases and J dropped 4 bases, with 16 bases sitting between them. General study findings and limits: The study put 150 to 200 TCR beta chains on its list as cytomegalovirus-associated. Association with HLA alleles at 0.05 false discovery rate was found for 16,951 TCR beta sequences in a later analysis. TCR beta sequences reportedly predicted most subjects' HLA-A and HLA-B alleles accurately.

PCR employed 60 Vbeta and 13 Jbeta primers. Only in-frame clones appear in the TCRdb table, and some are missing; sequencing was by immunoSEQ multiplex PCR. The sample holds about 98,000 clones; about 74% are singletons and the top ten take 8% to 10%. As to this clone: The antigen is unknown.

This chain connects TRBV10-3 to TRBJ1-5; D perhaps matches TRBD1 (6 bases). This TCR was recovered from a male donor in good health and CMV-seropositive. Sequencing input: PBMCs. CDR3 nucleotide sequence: TGTGCCATCAGTGAGTCTCAGACGGGGGGCCGAAATCAGCCCCAGCATTTT. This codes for CAISESQTGGRNQPQHF.